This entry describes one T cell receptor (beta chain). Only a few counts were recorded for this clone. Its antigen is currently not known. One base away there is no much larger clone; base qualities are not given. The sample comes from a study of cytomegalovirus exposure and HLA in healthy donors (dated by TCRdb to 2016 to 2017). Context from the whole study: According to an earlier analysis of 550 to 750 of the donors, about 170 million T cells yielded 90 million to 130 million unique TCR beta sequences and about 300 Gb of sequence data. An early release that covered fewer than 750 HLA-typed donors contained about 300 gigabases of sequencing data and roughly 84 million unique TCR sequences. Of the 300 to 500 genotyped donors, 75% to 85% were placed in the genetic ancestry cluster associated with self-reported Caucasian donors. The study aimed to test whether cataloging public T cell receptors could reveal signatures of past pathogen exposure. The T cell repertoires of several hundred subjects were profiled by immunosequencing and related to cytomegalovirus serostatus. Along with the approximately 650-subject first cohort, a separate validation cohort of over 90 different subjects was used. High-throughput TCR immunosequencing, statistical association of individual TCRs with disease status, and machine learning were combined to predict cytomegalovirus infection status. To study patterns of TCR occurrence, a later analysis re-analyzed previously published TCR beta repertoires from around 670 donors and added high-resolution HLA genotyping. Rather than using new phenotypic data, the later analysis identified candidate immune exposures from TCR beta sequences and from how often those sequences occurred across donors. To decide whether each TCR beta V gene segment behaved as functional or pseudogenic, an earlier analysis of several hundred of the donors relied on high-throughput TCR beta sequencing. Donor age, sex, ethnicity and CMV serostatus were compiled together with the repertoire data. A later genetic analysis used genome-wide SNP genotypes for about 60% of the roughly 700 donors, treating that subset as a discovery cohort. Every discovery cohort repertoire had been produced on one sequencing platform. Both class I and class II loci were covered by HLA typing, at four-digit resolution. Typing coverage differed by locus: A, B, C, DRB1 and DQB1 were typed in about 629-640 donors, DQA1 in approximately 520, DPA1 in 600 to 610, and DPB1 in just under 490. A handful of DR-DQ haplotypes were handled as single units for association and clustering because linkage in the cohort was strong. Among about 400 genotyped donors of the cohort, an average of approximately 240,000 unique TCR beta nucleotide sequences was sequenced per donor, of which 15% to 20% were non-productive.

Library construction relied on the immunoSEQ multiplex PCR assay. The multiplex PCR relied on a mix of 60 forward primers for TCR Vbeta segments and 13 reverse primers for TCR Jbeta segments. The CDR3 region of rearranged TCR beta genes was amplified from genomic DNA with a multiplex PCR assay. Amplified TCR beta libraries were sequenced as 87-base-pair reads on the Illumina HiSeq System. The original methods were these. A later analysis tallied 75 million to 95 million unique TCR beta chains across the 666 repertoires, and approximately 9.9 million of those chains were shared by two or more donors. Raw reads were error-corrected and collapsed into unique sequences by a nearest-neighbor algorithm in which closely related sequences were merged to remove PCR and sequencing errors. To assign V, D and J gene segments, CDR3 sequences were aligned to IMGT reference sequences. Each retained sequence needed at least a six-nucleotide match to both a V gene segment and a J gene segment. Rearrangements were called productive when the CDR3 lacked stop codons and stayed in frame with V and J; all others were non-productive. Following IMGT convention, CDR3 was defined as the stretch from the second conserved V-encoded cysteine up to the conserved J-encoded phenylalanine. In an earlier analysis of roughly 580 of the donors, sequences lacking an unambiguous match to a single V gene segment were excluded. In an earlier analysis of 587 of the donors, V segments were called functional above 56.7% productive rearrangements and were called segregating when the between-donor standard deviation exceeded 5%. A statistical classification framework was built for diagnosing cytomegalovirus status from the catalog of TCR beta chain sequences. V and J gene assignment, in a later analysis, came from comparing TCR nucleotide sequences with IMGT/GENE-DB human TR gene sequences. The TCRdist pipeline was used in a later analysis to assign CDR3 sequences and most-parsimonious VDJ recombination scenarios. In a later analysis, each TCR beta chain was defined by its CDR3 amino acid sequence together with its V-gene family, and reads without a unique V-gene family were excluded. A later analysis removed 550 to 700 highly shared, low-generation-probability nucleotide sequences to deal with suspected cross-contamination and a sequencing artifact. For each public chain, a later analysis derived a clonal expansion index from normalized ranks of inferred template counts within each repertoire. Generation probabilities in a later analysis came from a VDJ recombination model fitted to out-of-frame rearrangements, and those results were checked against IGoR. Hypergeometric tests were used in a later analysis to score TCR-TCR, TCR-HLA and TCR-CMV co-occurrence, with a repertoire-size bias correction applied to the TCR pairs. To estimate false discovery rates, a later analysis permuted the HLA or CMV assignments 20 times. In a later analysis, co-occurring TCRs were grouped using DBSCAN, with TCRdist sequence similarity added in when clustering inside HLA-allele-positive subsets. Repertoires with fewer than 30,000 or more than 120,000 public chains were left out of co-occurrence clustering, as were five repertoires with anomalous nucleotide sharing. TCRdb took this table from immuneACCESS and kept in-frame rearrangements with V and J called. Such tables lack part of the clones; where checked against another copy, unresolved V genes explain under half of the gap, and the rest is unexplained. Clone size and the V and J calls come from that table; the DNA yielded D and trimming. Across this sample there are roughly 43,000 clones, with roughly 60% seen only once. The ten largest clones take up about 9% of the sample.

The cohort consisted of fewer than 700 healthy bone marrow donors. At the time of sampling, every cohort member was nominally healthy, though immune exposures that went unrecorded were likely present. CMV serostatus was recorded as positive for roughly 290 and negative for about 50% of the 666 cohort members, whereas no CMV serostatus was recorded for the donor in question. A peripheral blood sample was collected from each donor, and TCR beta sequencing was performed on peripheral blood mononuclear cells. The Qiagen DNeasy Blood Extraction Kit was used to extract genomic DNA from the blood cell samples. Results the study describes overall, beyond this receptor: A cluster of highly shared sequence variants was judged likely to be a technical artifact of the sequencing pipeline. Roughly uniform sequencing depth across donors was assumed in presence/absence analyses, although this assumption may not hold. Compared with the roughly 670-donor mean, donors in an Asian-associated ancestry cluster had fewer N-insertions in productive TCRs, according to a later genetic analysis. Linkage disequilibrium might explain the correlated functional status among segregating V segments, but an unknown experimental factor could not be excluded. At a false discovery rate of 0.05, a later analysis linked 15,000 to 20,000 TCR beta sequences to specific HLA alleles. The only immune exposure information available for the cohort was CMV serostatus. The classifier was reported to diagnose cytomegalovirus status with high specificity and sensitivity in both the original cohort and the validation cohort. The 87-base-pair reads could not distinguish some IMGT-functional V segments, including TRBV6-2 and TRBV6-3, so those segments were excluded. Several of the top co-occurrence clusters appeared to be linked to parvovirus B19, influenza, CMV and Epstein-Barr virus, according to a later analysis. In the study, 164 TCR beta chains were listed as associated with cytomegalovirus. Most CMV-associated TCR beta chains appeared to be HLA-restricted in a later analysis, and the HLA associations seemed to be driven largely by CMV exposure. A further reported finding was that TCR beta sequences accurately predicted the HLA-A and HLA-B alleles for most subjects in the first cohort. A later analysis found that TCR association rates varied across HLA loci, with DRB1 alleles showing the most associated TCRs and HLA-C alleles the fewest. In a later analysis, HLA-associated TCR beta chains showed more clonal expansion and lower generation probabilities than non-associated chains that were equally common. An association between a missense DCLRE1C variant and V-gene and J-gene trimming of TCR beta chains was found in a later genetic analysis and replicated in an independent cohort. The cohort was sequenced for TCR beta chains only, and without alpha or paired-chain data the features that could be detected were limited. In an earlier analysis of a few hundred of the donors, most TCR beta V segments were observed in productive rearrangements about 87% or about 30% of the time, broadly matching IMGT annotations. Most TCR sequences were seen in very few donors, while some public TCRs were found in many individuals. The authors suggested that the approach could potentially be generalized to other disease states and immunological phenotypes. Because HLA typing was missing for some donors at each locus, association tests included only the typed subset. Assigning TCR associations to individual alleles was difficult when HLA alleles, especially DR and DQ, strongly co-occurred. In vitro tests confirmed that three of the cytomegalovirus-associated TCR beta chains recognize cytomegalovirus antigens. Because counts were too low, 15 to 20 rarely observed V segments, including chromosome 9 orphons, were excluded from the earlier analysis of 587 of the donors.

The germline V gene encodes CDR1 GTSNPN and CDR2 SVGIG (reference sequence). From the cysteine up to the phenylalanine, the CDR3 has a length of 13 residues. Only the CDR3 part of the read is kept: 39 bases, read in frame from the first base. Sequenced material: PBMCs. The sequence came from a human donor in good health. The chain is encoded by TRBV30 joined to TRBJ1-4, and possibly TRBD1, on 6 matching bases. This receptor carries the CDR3 CAIQGISNEKLFF. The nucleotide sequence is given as TGTGCTATACAGGGAATCTCTAATGAAAAACTGTTTTTT.